Following are 4 T cell receptor beta chains from one sample sequenced in a study of OX40 agonist ivuxolimab in advanced cancers. Assay: immunoSEQ multiplex PCR; the TCRdb copy retains only in-frame clones and omits some. Of 110,000 or so clones detected, 75% to 95% appear once; the ten largest clones hold around 0.7%. The sample here was CD4+ or CD8+ T cells sorted from blood, taken in a trial of the OX40 agonist ivuxolimab. Receptors originate from an adult with an advanced solid tumor such as melanoma, head and neck, liver or kidney cancer.

CDR3 nucleotide sequence: TGTGCCAGCCTGGCGGGAGGGGGCAATGAGCAGTTCTTC. Encoded protein: CASLAGGGNEQFF. This sequence joins TRBV11-3 and TRBJ2-1, with 9 bases matching TRBD2. Trimming took 8 bases from V and 6 from J; bases not matched to a gene: 5. This CDR3 contains 13 residues. Germline-derived CDR1 and CDR2 are SGHNT and YENEEA.

The V and J genes are TRBV7-3 and TRBJ2-3, with TRBD2 matching over 15 bases. J lost 5 bases, V lost 3 bases, and 0 bases had no gene match. From germline, CDR1 is SGHTA and CDR2 FQGTGA. The CDR3 loop spans 15 amino acids. CDR3 sequence: CASSLGLAGGDTQYF. CDR3 sequence (DNA): TGTGCCAGCAGCTTGGGACTAGCGGGGGGAGATACGCAGTATTTT.

This chain's CDR3 is CASSLAQGGTTEAFF. The CDR3 bases are TGCGCCAGCAGCTTGGCACAGGGCGGGACCACTGAAGCTTTCTTT. The V and J genes are TRBV5-1 and TRBJ1-1; a possible D gene is TRBD1 (6 bases). The CDR3 has 15 residues. V was shortened by 0 bases and J by 4 bases, with 13 bases between the two germline ends. CDR1 is SGHRS, CDR2 YFSETQ, per germline.

The chain joins TRBV30 to TRBJ1-6, with 7 bases aligning to TRBD1. The CDR3 loop spans 13 amino acids. V shed 3 bases and J 8 bases; nucleotides not matched to a gene: 4. The germline CDR1 and CDR2 sequences are GTSNPN and SVGIG (reference sequence). CDR3 protein: CAWRGTVDSPLHF. DNA of the CDR3: TGTGCCTGGAGGGGGACAGTGGATTCACCCCTCCACTTT.